The rows below give T cell receptor beta chains drawn from one sample of a study of PD-1 blockade in classical Hodgkin lymphoma. Clones were read by immunoSEQ multiplex PCR, and TCRdb kept only the in-frame ones, dropping some. The repertoire holds about 97,000 clones, with roughly 83% as singletons. The sequences come from peripheral blood mononuclear cells (PBMCs), collected at baseline. These receptors were taken from a human donor with classical Hodgkin lymphoma. The CDR3 runs from the conserved cysteine through the conserved F or W. The D gene is left open where the match is weak. Rows give clone size only sometimes, using once, few, many, or a class for an expanded clone.

>TRBV28|TRBJ2-7|.|.
CASSPRPRDEQYF
TGTGCCAGCAGTCCCCGACCCCGGGACGAGCAGTACTTC
>TRBV5-1|TRBJ2-2|few|.
CASSLGGSTGELFF
TGCGCCAGCAGCTTAGGAGGGAGCACCGGGGAGCTGTTTTTT
>TRBV7-2|TRBJ2-7|few|TRBD2
CASRLLGLAGGEQYF
TGTGCCAGCCGGCTCCTGGGACTAGCGGGAGGGGAGCAGTACTTC
>TRBV6-8|TRBJ2-1|.|TRBD2
CASSHRLADSYNEQFF
TGTGCCAGCAGTCATCGACTAGCGGACTCCTACAATGAGCAGTTCTTC
>TRBV5-1|TRBJ2-1|.|TRBD2
CASSTLAGGYNEQFF
TGCGCCAGCAGCACACTAGCGGGTGGATACAATGAGCAGTTCTTC
>TRBV18|TRBJ1-2|.|.
CASSSEGVDGYTF
TGTGCCAGCTCTTCGGAGGGTGTAGATGGCTACACCTTC
>TRBV5-5|TRBJ1-3|.|.
CASSLFGVLQGNTIYF
TGTGCCAGCAGCTTGTTTGGGGTTTTGCAGGGAAACACCATATATTTT
>TRBV27|TRBJ2-3|.|TRBD2
CASGGLAVFTDTQYF
TGTGCCAGCGGGGGACTAGCGGTATTCACAGATACGCAGTATTTT
>TRBV19|TRBJ2-7|few|TRBD2
CASSIRGDGFEQYF
TGTGCCAGTAGTATTCGGGGGGACGGCTTCGAGCAGTACTTC
>TRBV5-1|TRBJ2-7|.|.
CASSPLRGASYEQYF
TGCGCCAGCAGCCCCCTCAGGGGGGCCTCCTACGAGCAGTACTTC
>TRBV7-9|TRBJ1-6|.|TRBD1
CASSLGTENSPLHF
TGTGCCAGCAGTTTAGGGACAGAAAATTCACCCCTCCACTTT
>TRBV7-2|TRBJ2-1|.|TRBD2
CASSPIGLAGANEQFF
TGTGCCAGCAGCCCGATCGGACTAGCGGGAGCCAATGAGCAGTTCTTC
>TRBV25-1|TRBJ1-1|.|.
CASSADRRVNTEAFF
TGTGCCAGCAGTGCAGATAGGAGGGTGAACACTGAAGCTTTCTTT
>TRBV4-3|TRBJ2-1|.|TRBD2
CASSQDQGGRPWQFF
TGCGCCAGCAGCCAAGATCAGGGAGGGAGGCCCTGGCAGTTCTTC
>TRBV30|TRBJ1-3|.|.
CAWAALAGNTIYF
TGTGCCTGGGCGGCGTTAGCTGGAAACACCATATATTTT
>TRBV7-3|TRBJ2-1|.|.
CASSATSWTESYNEQFF
TGTGCCAGCAGCGCGACCAGTTGGACTGAATCCTACAATGAGCAGTTCTTC
>TRBV19|TRBJ2-3|.|.
CASNLGTGSTDTQYF
TGTGCCAGTAACCTAGGGACGGGGAGCACAGATACGCAGTATTTT
>TRBV7-2|TRBJ2-7|.|TRBD2
CASSPGLAGVHEQYF
TGTGCCAGCAGCCCAGGACTAGCGGGAGTACACGAGCAGTACTTC
>TRBV18|TRBJ2-2|.|TRBD2
CASSPALAELTGELFF
TGTGCCAGCTCCCCGGCTCTAGCGGAGCTCACCGGGGAGCTGTTTTTT
>TRBV4-2|TRBJ2-2|.|.
CASSQEGRRELFF
TGTGCCAGCAGCCAAGAAGGTCGACGGGAGCTGTTTTTT
>TRBV5-5|TRBJ1-1|.|.
CASSPDRGSMNTEAFF
TGTGCCAGCAGTCCCGATCGGGGCAGTATGAACACTGAAGCTTTCTTT
>TRBV5-1|TRBJ1-1|.|.
CASSLQARNTEAFF
TGCGCCAGCAGCTTACAGGCCCGGAACACTGAAGCTTTCTTT
>TRBV6-1|TRBJ1-3|.|.
CATQTDSGNTIYF
TGTGCCACCCAGACAGACTCTGGAAACACCATATATTTT
>TRBV19|TRBJ1-4|.|.
CASTDVGEYEKLFF
TGTGCCAGTACCGACGTTGGGGAATACGAAAAACTGTTTTTT
>TRBV10-3|TRBJ1-2|once|.
CAIRFAGGNYGYTF
TGTGCCATCAGATTTGCCGGAGGTAACTATGGCTACACCTTC
>TRBV6-5|TRBJ1-2|.|TRBD1
CASSYPTGNYGYTF
TGTGCCAGCAGTTACCCGACAGGGAACTATGGCTACACCTTC
>TRBV10-3|TRBJ2-7|.|.
CAISESGRGFEQYF
TGTGCCATCAGTGAGTCGGGCAGGGGTTTCGAGCAGTACTTC
>TRBV18|TRBJ2-3|once|.
CASSPQERPDTQYF
TGTGCCAGCTCACCACAGGAGAGACCAGATACGCAGTATTTT
>TRBV12-5|TRBJ2-1|.|.
CASGLVWWTGSYNEQFF
TGTGCTAGTGGTTTGGTTTGGTGGACCGGCTCCTACAATGAGCAGTTCTTC
>TRBV27|TRBJ2-5|.|.
CASSRGETQYF
TGTGCCAGCAGTCGCGGAGAGACCCAGTACTTC
>TRBV5-1|TRBJ2-2|.|TRBD2
CASSFLGTSGSRRTGELFF
TGCGCCAGCAGCTTTTTAGGGACTAGCGGGAGCCGGCGCACCGGGGAGCTGTTTTTT
>TRBV4-2|TRBJ2-7|.|TRBD2
CASSPPGLAVAYEQYF
TGTGCCAGCAGCCCACCAGGACTAGCGGTAGCCTACGAGCAGTACTTC
>TRBV5-4|TRBJ1-4|.|.
CASSIFTGSGGEKLFF
TGTGCCAGCAGCATATTCACAGGGAGCGGAGGCGAAAAACTGTTTTTT
>TRBV13|TRBJ2-5|.|.
CASSLEGTPETQYF
TGTGCCAGCAGCTTAGAAGGGACCCCAGAGACCCAGTACTTC
>TRBV4-2|TRBJ1-4|few|.
CASSQAARAVELFF
TGTGCCAGCAGCCAGGCTGCCCGGGCAGTGGAACTGTTTTTT
>TRBV19|TRBJ1-4|.|.
CASSITQQGGEKLFF
TGTGCCAGTAGTATAACCCAGCAGGGTGGCGAAAAACTGTTTTTT
>TRBV2|TRBJ2-2|.|TRBD2
CASSEALGRANTGELFF
TGTGCCAGCAGTGAAGCGCTTGGGAGGGCGAACACCGGGGAGCTGTTTTTT
>TRBV5-1|TRBJ2-4|.|TRBD2
CASSSDPLAGAKNIQYF
TGCGCCAGCAGCTCCGACCCGCTAGCGGGAGCCAAAAACATTCAGTACTTC
>TRBV6-5|TRBJ2-3|.|.
CASSYAMTGMVDTQYF
TGTGCCAGCAGTTACGCCATGACCGGGATGGTGGATACGCAGTATTTT
>TRBV30|TRBJ1-1|.|.
CACRDLNTEAFF
TGTGCCTGCAGGGACTTGAACACTGAAGCTTTCTTT
>TRBV7-2|TRBJ1-2|.|.
CASSRTLGGYTF
TGTGCCAGCAGCCGGACGTTGGGAGGCTACACCTTC
>TRBV6-1|TRBJ2-7|.|.
CASSDGEQYF
TGTGCCAGCAGCGACGGCGAGCAGTACTTC
>TRBV7-3|TRBJ2-3|.|.
CASSAPGSTDTQYF
TGTGCCAGCAGCGCCCCGGGGAGCACAGATACGCAGTATTTT
>TRBV2|TRBJ2-2|.|.
CASSVGSNTGELFF
TGTGCCAGCAGTGTGGGCTCGAACACCGGGGAGCTGTTTTTT
>TRBV5-1|TRBJ1-1|.|.
CASSLSPNKNTEAFF
TGCGCCAGCAGCTTGTCTCCGAACAAGAACACTGAAGCTTTCTTT
>TRBV18|TRBJ2-5|.|TRBD1
CASSPMGQGLGETQYF
TGTGCCAGCTCACCAATGGGACAGGGGCTTGGGGAGACCCAGTACTTC
>TRBV19|TRBJ2-2|.|TRBD2
CASSLGAGGTGELFF
TGTGCCAGTAGTCTTGGCGCGGGAGGCACCGGGGAGCTGTTTTTT
>TRBV5-6|TRBJ1-3|.|.
CASSLVGRENTIYF
TGTGCCAGCAGCTTGGTCGGCAGGGAAAACACCATATATTTT
>TRBV19|TRBJ2-1|once|.
CASSLLGEQFF
TGTGCCAGTAGTCTTTTAGGGGAGCAGTTCTTC
>TRBV4-3|TRBJ2-2|.|TRBD1
CASSQDRGTGAGELFF
TGCGCCAGCAGCCAAGATCGGGGGACAGGGGCCGGGGAGCTGTTTTTT
>TRBV5-1|TRBJ2-3|once|.
CASSLGQDTDTQYF
TGCGCCAGCAGCTTGGGACAGGACACAGATACGCAGTATTTT
>TRBV30|TRBJ1-2|.|.
CAWSVLVPGYTF
TGTGCCTGGAGTGTACTGGTGCCTGGCTACACCTTC
>TRBV7-2|TRBJ2-1|.|TRBD2
CASSFGTSRVDEQFF
TGTGCCAGCAGCTTCGGGACTAGTCGAGTCGATGAGCAGTTCTTC
>TRBV14|TRBJ2-1|.|TRBD2
CASSQDLGTSGRISKFF
TGTGCCAGCAGCCAAGATTTAGGGACTAGCGGGAGAATCAGTAAGTTCTTC
>TRBV28|TRBJ2-6|.|.
CASSPDISGANVLTF
TGTGCCAGCAGCCCCGACATTTCTGGGGCCAACGTCCTGACTTTC